The 30 T cell receptor beta chains given below trace back to one sample, sequenced in a study of PD-1 blockade in classical Hodgkin lymphoma. Some clones are missing from TCRdb's copy, which holds only in-frame ones; the method was immunoSEQ multiplex PCR. In the table there are 95,000 to 100,000 clones, roughly 90% of which are singletons. After autologous stem cell transplantation all patients relapsed, and prior brentuximab vedotin exposure differed between cohorts. Sequenced material: peripheral blood mononuclear cells (PBMCs), taken before the second cycle of nivolumab. The receptors come from a human donor with classical Hodgkin lymphoma.

The chain links TRBV10-1 to TRBJ2-1; 14 bases fit TRBD2. V lost 8 bases, J lost 0 bases, and 6 bases stayed unmatched. The CDR3 contains 17 residues. The germline V gene encodes CDR1 WNHNN and CDR2 SYGVQD (reference sequence). The DNA of the CDR3 is TGCGCCAGCGGGGAAGGACTAGCGGGGGGCTCCTACAATGAGCAGTTCTTC. Its translation is CASGEGLAGGSYNEQFF.

V gene TRBV6-1 combines with J gene TRBJ2-7; maybe TRBD1 (6 bases). CDR1 MNHNS and CDR2 SASEGT come from the germline V gene. With 3 bases removed from V and 6 bases from J, the gap between germline ends came to 9 bases. The CDR3 length is 12 residues. CDR3 in DNA: TGTGCCAGCAGTGATGGGGGCTTCGAGCAGTACTTC. Translated, it gives CASSDGGFEQYF.

This chain uses TRBV27 with TRBJ2-1; D gene unclear. CDR1 and CDR2 (germline): MNHEY, SMNVEV (reference sequence). CDR3 length: 16 amino acids. V lost 5 bases and J lost 0, with 14 bases in between. CDR3 in amino acids: CASSTFTDFSYNEQFF. The CDR3 nucleotides are TGTGCCAGCAGTACTTTCACAGACTTCTCCTACAATGAGCAGTTCTTC.

This chain joins TRBV5-6 and TRBJ2-1, with unresolved D. CDR1 SGHDT and CDR2 YYEEEE come from the germline V gene. CDR3 length: 13 amino acids. V was cut by 7 bases and J by 2 bases, with 10 bases left in between. This CDR3 is CASSGPAYNEQFF. CDR3 sequence (DNA): TGTGCCAGCTCGGGTCCGGCCTACAATGAGCAGTTCTTC.

V is TRBV11-2 and J is TRBJ1-5, with a weak D call TRBD1 (5 bases). The CDR3 is 16 amino acids. Trimming took 5 bases from V and 5 from J, leaving 19 bases between them. Germline loops: CDR1 SGHAT, CDR2 FQNNGV. The chain's CDR3 is CASSPKAGTRYQPQHF. The DNA of the CDR3 is TGTGCCAGCAGCCCCAAGGCAGGGACCCGATATCAGCCCCAGCATTTT. The full variable domain, with the rest looked up from reference TRBV11-2 and TRBJ1-5, is EAGVAQSPRYKIIEKRQSVAFWCNPISGHATLYWYQQILGQGPKLLIQFQNNGVVDDSQLPKDRFSAERLKGVDSTLKIQPAKLEDSAVYLCASSPKAGTRYQPQHFGDGTRLSIL.

The chain has TRBV5-8 and TRBJ2-3, with no clear D. This CDR3 spans 15 amino acids. V lost 3 bases, J lost 0 bases, and 11 bases lay in between. The germline V gene encodes CDR1 SGHTS and CDR2 YDEGEE. The CDR3 nucleotides read TGTGCCAGCAGCTGGGGTACGGATAGCACAGATACGCAGTATTTT. It specifies CASSWGTDSTDTQYF. The variable domain in full, completed from reference TRBV5-8 and TRBJ2-3, reads EAGVTQSPTHLIKTRGQQATLRCSPISGHTSVYWYQQALGLGLQFLLWYDEGEERNRGNFPPRFSGRQFPNYSSELNVNALELEDSALYLCASSWGTDSTDTQYFGPGTRLTVL.

The rearrangement joins TRBV6-6 to TRBJ2-7; TRBD2 aligns across 12 bases. The germline gives CDR1 MNHNY, CDR2 SVGAGI (reference sequence). This CDR3 has 16 residues. Trimming at V came to 2 bases and at J to 3 bases, leaving 5 bases not matched to a gene. CDR3 in DNA: TGTGCCAGCAGTTACCAACTAGCGGGGGGTTTCTACGAGCAGTACTTC. This encodes CASSYQLAGGFYEQYF.

The chain combines TRBV13 with TRBJ1-3, with 7 bases that match TRBD1. Germline V CDR1 and CDR2: PRHDT, FYEKMQ (reference sequence). CDR3 size: 18 residues. V lost 6 bases to trimming and J lost 1 base; unmatched junction nucleotides: 15. CDR3 residues: CASSGSKTGFGSGNTIYF. DNA for the CDR3: TGTGCCAGCAGTGGGTCAAAGACAGGGTTCGGATCTGGAAACACCATATATTTT.

This chain joins TRBV7-2 and TRBJ2-5; 8 positions agree with TRBD2. CDR1 SGHTA and CDR2 FQGNSA come from the germline V gene. The CDR3 extends over 16 amino acids. With V trimmed by 0 bases and J by 3 bases, 6 bases remained unmatched. CDR3 in amino acids: CASSLALAGTEETQYF. CDR3 sequence (DNA): TGTGCCAGCAGCTTAGCCTTAGCGGGGACGGAAGAGACCCAGTACTTC.

This clone is deemed medium-sized. This rearrangement joins TRBV10-2 to TRBJ2-7, with 8 bases lining up with TRBD1. This CDR3 has 13 residues. Germline V gene data show CDR1 as WSHSY and CDR2 as SAAADI. V dropped 6 bases and J dropped 6; count of bases not matched to a gene: 7. Here the CDR3 DNA reads TGCGCCAGCAGCCCCTCGACAGGGGTCGAGCAGTACTTC. It codes for CASSPSTGVEQYF.

The chain has TRBV19 and TRBJ2-3; TRBD2 agrees at 10 bases. V dropped 3 bases and J dropped 4; count of bases not matched to a gene: 13. The CDR3 consists of 18 residues. The germline V gene has CDR1 LNHDA and CDR2 SQIVND (reference sequence). CDR3 in amino acids: CASSIGKSSGGFSDTQYF. The DNA for the CDR3 is TGTGCCAGTAGTATTGGGAAATCTAGCGGGGGCTTTTCAGATACGCAGTATTTT.

This chain links TRBV6-5 with TRBJ2-6; perhaps TRBD2 as D (5 bases). Between the trimmed V and J ends, which lost 2 bases and 2 bases, there was a span of 7 bases. The CDR3 sequence is 15 residues long. The germline V gene has CDR1 MNHEY and CDR2 SVGAGI. The CDR3 DNA follows: TGTGCCAGCAGTTACGCGGGCGCTGGGGCCAACGTCCTGACTTTC. Protein sequence: CASSYAGAGANVLTF.

A single count supports this clone. V gene TRBV29-1 combines with J gene TRBJ1-2, with TRBD1 identical over 8 bases. The length of the CDR3 is 13 residues. The J segment lost 4 bases and the V segment lost 4 bases, leaving 5 bases of the junction unmatched. Per the germline V gene, CDR1 is SQVTM and CDR2 is ANQGSEA. CDR3 nucleotides: TGCAGCGTTGCAGGGGGCGGACCCTATGGCTACACCTTC. Protein product: CSVAGGGPYGYTF.

The chain joins TRBV7-9 to TRBJ1-1, with D perhaps matching TRBD1 (6 bases). The V end lost 5 bases, the J end lost 6 bases, and 10 bases lay between the germline ends. The V gene's germline CDR1 is SEHNR and CDR2 FQNEAQ (reference sequence). The CDR3 covers 12 residues. The CDR3 nucleotides read TGTGCCAGCAGCGTCACAGGGCCTGAAGCTTTCTTT. As protein: CASSVTGPEAFF.

The CDR3 nucleotides read TGTGCCAGCAGCCCCGGCCCCGCATGGAGCTACACCTTC. Translation: CASSPGPAWSYTF. This rearrangement joins TRBV7-2 to TRBJ1-2; D remains unclear. Looked up from germline, CDR1 is SGHTA and CDR2 is FQGNSA. Trimming shortened V by 5 bases and J by 9 bases, and 16 bases separated the two germline ends. CDR3 length equals 13 residues.

The J gene is TRBJ1-2, the V gene TRBV30, with unresolved D. V shed 1 base and J shed 7 bases, with 16 bases lying between them. The CDR3 consists of 14 residues. Germline CDR1 reads GTSNPN; CDR2 reads SVGIG (reference sequence). The CDR3 sequence is CAWSGKTALPGYTF. The DNA of the CDR3 is TGTGCCTGGAGTGGAAAGACCGCTCTCCCTGGCTACACCTTC.

The chain couples TRBV7-6 to TRBJ1-1; D ambiguous. The germline V gene has CDR1 SGHVS and CDR2 FNYEAQ. Trimming shortened V by 5 bases and J by 6 bases, and 16 bases separated the two germline ends. The CDR3 is 14 residues long. Here the CDR3 reads CASSLGGSGPEAFF. The CDR3 region has the DNA TGTGCCAGCAGCCTGGGAGGGAGTGGCCCTGAAGCTTTCTTT.

This chain links TRBV2 with TRBJ2-5; the D gene is possibly TRBD1 (6 bases). The V gene lost 3 bases and the J gene lost 3 bases, with 17 bases spanning the gap. CDR1 SNHLY and CDR2 FYNNEI come from the germline V gene. This CDR3 region has 16 residues. This CDR3 is CASSDVGAASEETQYF. The CDR3 nucleotides are TGTGCCAGCAGTGATGTGGGGGCCGCGTCGGAAGAGACCCAGTACTTC.

V usage is TRBV7-9 and J usage is TRBJ2-7; weak D call: TRBD1 (5 bases). V was trimmed by 5 bases and J by 3 bases, leaving 11 bases between them. Germline assignment: CDR1 SEHNR and CDR2 FQNEAQ (reference sequence). This CDR3 region has 13 residues. CDR3 protein: CASSPRQNYEQYF. CDR3 DNA: TGTGCCAGCAGCCCGAGACAGAACTACGAGCAGTACTTC.

This clone has a count of ten or more. The chain employs TRBV15 and TRBJ1-6; maybe TRBD1 (5 bases). V was shortened by 1 base and J by 7 bases, with 17 bases between the two germline ends. The CDR3 contains 17 residues. Germline CDR1 LNHNV, CDR2 YYDKDF (reference sequence). CDR3: CATSRVDMGLSNSPLHF. Written as DNA, the CDR3 is TGTGCCACCAGCAGAGTCGATATGGGACTATCCAATTCACCCCTCCACTTT.

By share, this clone ranks as medium-sized (0.01 to 0.1%). V usage is TRBV19 and J usage is TRBJ1-2; no firm D call. CDR1 and CDR2 (germline): LNHDA, SQIVND (reference sequence). The CDR3 has 15 amino acids. V gave up 4 bases and J gave up 4 bases, with 16 bases separating them. CDR3 sequence: CASSSPKGALYGYTF. The DNA of the CDR3 is TGTGCCAGTAGTAGCCCAAAGGGCGCTCTCTATGGCTACACCTTC.

The CDR3 DNA is TGTGCCAGCAGTGATATGATGGTGCCTGGGGCCAACGTCCTGACTTTC. Its translation is CASSDMMVPGANVLTF. The V gene is TRBV6-1, the J gene TRBJ2-6, with unresolved D. Germline CDR1 MNHNS, CDR2 SASEGT. V lost 3 bases and J lost 2, with 11 bases in between. There are 16 residues in the CDR3.

CDR3 DNA: TGTGCCAGCAGAGCAGGGGCCGGGGAGCTGTTTTTT. It specifies CASRAGAGELFF. The gene calls are TRBV27 and TRBJ2-2; a possible D gene is TRBD1 (6 bases). There are 12 residues in the CDR3. From germline, CDR1 is MNHEY and CDR2 SMNVEV (reference sequence). The V gene lost 6 bases and the J gene lost 6 bases, with 8 bases spanning the gap.

V gene TRBV7-2 combines with J gene TRBJ1-2; no reliable D call. Looked up from germline, CDR1 is SGHTA and CDR2 is FQGNSA. The CDR3 loop spans 14 amino acids. V lost 1 base, J lost 7 bases, and 13 bases lay in between. CDR3 residues: CASSLDPGIGGYTF. In DNA, the CDR3 is TGTGCCAGCAGCTTAGATCCGGGAATCGGTGGCTACACCTTC.

The chain uses TRBV13 and TRBJ2-6; D gene unclear. The V gene lost 5 bases and the J gene lost 0 bases, with 8 bases spanning the gap. This CDR3 contains 15 residues. Per germline, CDR1 PRHDT and CDR2 FYEKMQ (reference sequence). In DNA, the CDR3 is TGTGCCAGCAGCATACGGAGCTCTGGGGCCAACGTCCTGACTTTC. As protein: CASSIRSSGANVLTF.

The chain recombines TRBV7-9 with TRBJ1-3, with no clear D. The germline V gene has CDR1 SEHNR and CDR2 FQNEAQ (reference sequence). This CDR3 spans 18 amino acids. The V end lost 0 bases, the J end lost 0 bases, and 15 bases lay between the germline ends. This chain's CDR3 is CASSLAVLGLFSGNTIYF. The CDR3 nucleotides are TGTGCCAGCAGCTTAGCGGTTCTCGGGCTATTCTCTGGAAACACCATATATTTT. The full variable domain, its missing parts supplied by reference TRBV7-9 and TRBJ1-3, is DTGVSQNPRHKITKRGQNVTFRCDPISEHNRLYWYRQTLGQGPEFLTYFQNEAQLEKSRLLSDRFSAERPKGSFSTLEIQRTEQGDSAMYLCASSLAVLGLFSGNTIYFGEGSWLTVV.

This clone has just one count. The chain uses TRBV27 and TRBJ1-5, with TRBD1 matching over 8 bases. The CDR3 runs 13 residues. With 0 bases clipped from V and 15 bases from J, the junction kept 7 bases outside the gene matches. CDR1 is MNHEY and CDR2 is SMNVEV in the germline V gene (reference sequence). CDR3 loop: CASSLSYRTGRHF. CDR3 sequence (DNA): TGTGCCAGCAGTTTATCCTACAGGACAGGGAGGCATTTT.

The chain combines TRBV7-9 with TRBJ1-2; 7 nucleotides match TRBD1. With V trimmed by 3 bases and J by 4 bases, 8 bases remained unmatched. The CDR3 runs 15 residues. The germline V gene encodes CDR1 SEHNR and CDR2 FQNEAQ (reference sequence). The CDR3 DNA reads TGTGCCAGCAGCTTTGCAGACAGGGAAAGCTATGGCTACACCTTC. It translates to CASSFADRESYGYTF. The variable domain in full, completed from reference TRBV7-9 and TRBJ1-2, reads DTGVSQNPRHKITKRGQNVTFRCDPISEHNRLYWYRQTLGQGPEFLTYFQNEAQLEKSRLLSDRFSAERPKGSFSTLEIQRTEQGDSAMYLCASSFADRESYGYTFGSGTRLTVV.

The rearrangement uses TRBV4-1 and TRBJ2-1, with a tentative D call TRBD2 (6 bases). The germline CDR1 and CDR2 sequences are MGHRA and YSYEKL. The CDR3 extends over 15 amino acids. V gave up 0 bases and J gave up 4 bases, with 10 bases separating them. The CDR3 DNA follows: TGCGCCAGCAGCCAAGATCACAGCGGGTACAATGAGCAGTTCTTC. It encodes CASSQDHSGYNEQFF.

This clone was seen only once. V is TRBV6-4 and J is TRBJ1-2; possible D gene TRBD1, 6 bases. Germline assignment: CDR1 MRHNA and CDR2 SNTAGT. The CDR3 has 16 amino acids. V shed 6 bases and J shed 1 base, with 18 bases lying between them. CDR3 sequence reads: CASRVLNPQGNYGYTF. The CDR3 DNA follows: TGTGCCAGCAGAGTTCTGAACCCACAGGGTAACTATGGCTACACCTTC.